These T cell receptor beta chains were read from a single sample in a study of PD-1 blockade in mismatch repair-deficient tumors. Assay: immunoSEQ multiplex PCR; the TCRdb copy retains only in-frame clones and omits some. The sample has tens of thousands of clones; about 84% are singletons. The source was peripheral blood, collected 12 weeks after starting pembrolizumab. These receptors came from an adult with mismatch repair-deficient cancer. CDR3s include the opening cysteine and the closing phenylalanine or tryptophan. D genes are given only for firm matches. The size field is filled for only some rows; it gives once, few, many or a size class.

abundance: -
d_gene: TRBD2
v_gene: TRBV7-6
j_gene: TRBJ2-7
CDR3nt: TGTGCCAGCAGCCAGACTAGCGGTACTCCCTACGAGCAGTACTTC
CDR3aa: CASSQTSGTPYEQYF

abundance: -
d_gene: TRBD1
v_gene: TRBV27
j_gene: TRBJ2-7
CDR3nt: TGTGCCAGTCAATACGGACAGGGGGCTTTGTACGAGCAGTACTTC
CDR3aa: CASQYGQGALYEQYF

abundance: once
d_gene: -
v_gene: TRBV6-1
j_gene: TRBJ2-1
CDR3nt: TGTGCCAGCAGTTACAACGGTGAGCAGTTCTTC
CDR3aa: CASSYNGEQFF

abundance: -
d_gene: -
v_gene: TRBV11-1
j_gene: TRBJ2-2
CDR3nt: TGTGCCAGCAATTCCGGGACGGCGTTTACCGGGGAGCTGTTTTTT
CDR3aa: CASNSGTAFTGELFF

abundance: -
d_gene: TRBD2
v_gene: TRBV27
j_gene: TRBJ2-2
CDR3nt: TGTGCCAGCGGCGGACTAGCGGGAGGGCCGATTACCGGGGAGCTGTTTTTT
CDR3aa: CASGGLAGGPITGELFF

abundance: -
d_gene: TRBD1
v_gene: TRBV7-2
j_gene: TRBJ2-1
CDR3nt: TGTGCCAGCAGCATGGGACAGGGAAGATCATATGAGCAGTTCTTC
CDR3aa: CASSMGQGRSYEQFF

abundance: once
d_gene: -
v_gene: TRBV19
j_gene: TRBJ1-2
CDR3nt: TGTGCCAGTAGTATACAGGTGACTACTAACTATGGCTACACCTTC
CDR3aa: CASSIQVTTNYGYTF

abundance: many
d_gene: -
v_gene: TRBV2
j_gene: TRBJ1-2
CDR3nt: TGTGCCAGCAGGGGGCGAGGGAACTATGGCTACACCTTC
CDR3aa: CASRGRGNYGYTF

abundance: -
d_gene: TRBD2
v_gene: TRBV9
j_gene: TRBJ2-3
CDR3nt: TGTGCCAGCAGCTCACCCGGGACTAGCGGCACCTCACTCACAGATGCGCAGTATTTT
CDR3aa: CASSSPGTSGTSLTDAQYF

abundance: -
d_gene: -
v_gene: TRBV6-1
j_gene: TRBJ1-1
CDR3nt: TGTGCCAGCAGTGAAACCATCGTTGGGACTGAAGCTTTCTTT
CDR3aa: CASSETIVGTEAFF

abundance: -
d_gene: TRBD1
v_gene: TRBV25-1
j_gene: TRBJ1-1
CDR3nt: TGTGCCAGCAGCCGGGACAGATTGAACACTGAAGCTTTCTTT
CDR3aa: CASSRDRLNTEAFF

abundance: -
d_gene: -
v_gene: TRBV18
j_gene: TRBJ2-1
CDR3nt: TGTGCCAGCTCACCGCGGGAAAATGAGCAGTTCTTC
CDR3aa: CASSPRENEQFF

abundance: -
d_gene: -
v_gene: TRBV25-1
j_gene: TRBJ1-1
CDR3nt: TGTGCCAGCAGTGAATACTCGTGGAGTACGGGGTCTAACACTGAAGCTTTCTTT
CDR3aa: CASSEYSWSTGSNTEAFF

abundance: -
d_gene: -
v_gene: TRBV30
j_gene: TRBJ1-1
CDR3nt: TGTGCCTGGAGCACCTTAAACACTGAAGCTTTCTTT
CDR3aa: CAWSTLNTEAFF

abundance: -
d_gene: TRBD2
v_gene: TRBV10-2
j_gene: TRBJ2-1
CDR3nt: TGCGCCAGCAGGAGGACTAGCGGAGTTTACAATGAGCAGTTCTTC
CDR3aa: CASRRTSGVYNEQFF

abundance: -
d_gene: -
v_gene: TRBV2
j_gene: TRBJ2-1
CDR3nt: TGTGCCAGCAGTGAAGCGCTTACGGGTGAGCAGTTCTTC
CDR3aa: CASSEALTGEQFF

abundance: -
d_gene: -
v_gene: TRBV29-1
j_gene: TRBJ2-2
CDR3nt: TGCAGCGTTGAAGGCAAACAGAACACCGGGGAGCTGTTTTTT
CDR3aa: CSVEGKQNTGELFF

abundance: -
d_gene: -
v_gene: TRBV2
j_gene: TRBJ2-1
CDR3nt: TGTGCCAGCAGTGAAACGGAGGTCTCCTACAATGAGCAGTTCTTC
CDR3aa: CASSETEVSYNEQFF

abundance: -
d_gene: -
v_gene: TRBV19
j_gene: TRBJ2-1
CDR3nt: TGTGCCAGTAGTATAGGGGGGACTCCTAACTACAATGAGCAGTTCTTC
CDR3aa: CASSIGGTPNYNEQFF

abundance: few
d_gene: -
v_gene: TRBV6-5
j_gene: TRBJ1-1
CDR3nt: TGTGCCAGCAGTTACGGCAGATTGAACACTGAAGCTTTCTTT
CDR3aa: CASSYGRLNTEAFF

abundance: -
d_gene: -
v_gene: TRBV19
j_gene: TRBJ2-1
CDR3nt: TGTGCCAGTAGTCCCGGGCTACCCAATGAGCAGTTCTTC
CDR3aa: CASSPGLPNEQFF

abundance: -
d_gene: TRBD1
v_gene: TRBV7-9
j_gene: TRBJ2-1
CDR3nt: TGTGCCAGCAGCGAACAGGGGGATTTCTACAATGAGCAGTTCTTC
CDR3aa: CASSEQGDFYNEQFF

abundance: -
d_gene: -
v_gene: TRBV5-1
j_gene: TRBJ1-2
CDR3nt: TGCGCCAGCAGCTCGGGGCGGACTCTCCTAGGGGGCTACACCTTC
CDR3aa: CASSSGRTLLGGYTF

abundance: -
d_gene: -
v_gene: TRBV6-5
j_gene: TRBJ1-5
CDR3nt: TGTGCCAGCAGCTTGACAGATACAAATCAGCCCCAGCATTTT
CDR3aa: CASSLTDTNQPQHF

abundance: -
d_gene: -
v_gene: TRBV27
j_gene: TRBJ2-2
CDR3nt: TGTGCCAGCAGTTTATTCCAGAACACCGGGGAGCTGTTTTTT
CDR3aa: CASSLFQNTGELFF

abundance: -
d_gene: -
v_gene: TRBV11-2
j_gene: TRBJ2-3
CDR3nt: TGTGCCAGCAGCTTAGTATTGAGCGGGAGCACAGATACGCAGTATTTT
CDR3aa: CASSLVLSGSTDTQYF

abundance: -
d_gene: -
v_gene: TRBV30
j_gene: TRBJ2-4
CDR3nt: TGTGCCTGGACCCGGTGGGTAGCGGAGGGCCTAGCCAAAAACATTCAGTACTTC
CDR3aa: CAWTRWVAEGLAKNIQYF